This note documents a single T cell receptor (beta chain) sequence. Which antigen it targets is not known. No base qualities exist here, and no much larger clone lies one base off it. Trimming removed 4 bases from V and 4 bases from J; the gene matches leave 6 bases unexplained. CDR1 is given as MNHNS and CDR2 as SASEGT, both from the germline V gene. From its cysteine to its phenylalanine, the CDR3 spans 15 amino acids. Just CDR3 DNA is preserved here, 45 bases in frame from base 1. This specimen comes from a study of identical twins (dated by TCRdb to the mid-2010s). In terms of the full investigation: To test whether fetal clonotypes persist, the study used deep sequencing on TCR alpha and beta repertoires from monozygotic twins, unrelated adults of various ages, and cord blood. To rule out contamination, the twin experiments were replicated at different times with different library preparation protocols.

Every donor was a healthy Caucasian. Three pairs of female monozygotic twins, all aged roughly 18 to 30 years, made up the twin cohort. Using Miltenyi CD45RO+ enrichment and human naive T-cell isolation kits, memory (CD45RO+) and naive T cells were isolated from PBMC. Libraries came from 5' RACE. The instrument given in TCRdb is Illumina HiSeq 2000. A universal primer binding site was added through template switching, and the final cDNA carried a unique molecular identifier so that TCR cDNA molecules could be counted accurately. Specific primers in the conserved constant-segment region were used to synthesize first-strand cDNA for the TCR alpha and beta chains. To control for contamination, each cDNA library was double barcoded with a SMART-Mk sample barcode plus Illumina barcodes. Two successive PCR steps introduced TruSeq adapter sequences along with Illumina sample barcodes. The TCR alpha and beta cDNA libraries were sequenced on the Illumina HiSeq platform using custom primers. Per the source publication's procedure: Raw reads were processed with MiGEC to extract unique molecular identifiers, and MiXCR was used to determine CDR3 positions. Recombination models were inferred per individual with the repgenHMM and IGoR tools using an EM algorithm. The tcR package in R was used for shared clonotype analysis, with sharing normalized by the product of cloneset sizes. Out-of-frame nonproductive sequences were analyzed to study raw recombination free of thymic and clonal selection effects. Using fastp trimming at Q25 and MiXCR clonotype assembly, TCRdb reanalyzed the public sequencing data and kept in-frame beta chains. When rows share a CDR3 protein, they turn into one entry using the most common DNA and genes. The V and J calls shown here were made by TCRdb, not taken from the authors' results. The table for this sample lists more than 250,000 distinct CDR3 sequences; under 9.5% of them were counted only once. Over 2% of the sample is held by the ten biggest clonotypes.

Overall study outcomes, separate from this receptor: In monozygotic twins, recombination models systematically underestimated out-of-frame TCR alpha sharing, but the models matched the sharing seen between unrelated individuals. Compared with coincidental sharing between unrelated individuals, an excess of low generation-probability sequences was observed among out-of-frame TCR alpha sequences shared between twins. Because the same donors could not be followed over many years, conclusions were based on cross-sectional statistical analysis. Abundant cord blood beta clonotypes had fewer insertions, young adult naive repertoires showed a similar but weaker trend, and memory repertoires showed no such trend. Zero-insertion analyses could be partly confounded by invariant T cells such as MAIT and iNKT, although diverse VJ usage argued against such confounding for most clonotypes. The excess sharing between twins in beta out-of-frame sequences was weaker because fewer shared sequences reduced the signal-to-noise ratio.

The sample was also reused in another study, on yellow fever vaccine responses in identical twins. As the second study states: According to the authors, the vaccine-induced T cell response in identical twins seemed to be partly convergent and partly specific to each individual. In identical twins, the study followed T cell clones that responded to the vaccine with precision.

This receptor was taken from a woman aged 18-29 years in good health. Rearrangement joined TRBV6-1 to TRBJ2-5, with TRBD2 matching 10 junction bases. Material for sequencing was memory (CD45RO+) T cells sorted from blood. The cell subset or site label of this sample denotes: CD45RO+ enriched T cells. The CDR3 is CASSALAGVRETQYF. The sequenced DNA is TGTGCCAGCAGTGCCCTAGCGGGGGTAAGAGAGACCCAGTACTTC.